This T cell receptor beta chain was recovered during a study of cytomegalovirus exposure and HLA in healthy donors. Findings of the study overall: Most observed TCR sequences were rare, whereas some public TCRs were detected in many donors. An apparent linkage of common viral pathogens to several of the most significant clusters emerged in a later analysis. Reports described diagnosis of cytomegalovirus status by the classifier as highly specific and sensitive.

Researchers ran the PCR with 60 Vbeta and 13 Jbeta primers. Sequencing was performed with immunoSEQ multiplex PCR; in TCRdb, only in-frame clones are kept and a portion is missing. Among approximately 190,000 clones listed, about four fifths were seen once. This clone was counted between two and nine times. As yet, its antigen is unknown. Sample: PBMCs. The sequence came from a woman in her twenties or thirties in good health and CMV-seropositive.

CDR3: CASRGIASNEKLFF. The CDR3 DNA follows: TGTGCCAGCAGAGGTATAGCGTCTAATGAAAAACTGTTTTTT. V and J are TRBV27 and TRBJ1-4; no reliable D call. Germline values: CDR1 MNHEY, CDR2 SMNVEV (reference sequence). This CDR3 has 14 residues. Trimming removed 6 bases from V and 3 bases from J, with 11 bases in between.